This T cell receptor beta chain was captured in a study of shared clonotypes between healthy human individuals (dated by TCRdb to 2020 to 2022). In the study overall: The cohort comprised a couple of women and a few men aged 18 to 49 years. For each donor, three plates each were used for CD4 naive and CD4 memory, two plates were used for CD8 naive, and one plate was used for CD8 memory. To estimate repertoire size and how much clonotypes are shared between individuals, the study performed deep sequencing of blood TCR repertoires from 4 to 6 healthy adults. To increase sequencing depth and limit assay-specific biases, different laboratories used diverse techniques to prepare libraries and sequence TCR repertoires. Per donor, leukapheresis produced somewhere between about 0.8 and 9.5 billion PBMCs. Results and caveats for the whole study, not just this receptor: The small number of donors limited the genetic and exposure-history diversity represented. Pairwise subsampling led to the expectation that sequencing depth would affect the degree of clonotype sharing among donors. Naive subsets generally had larger estimated clonotype richness than memory subsets. Across several donors, approximately 5% of naive CD4, 3% to 3.5% of naive CD8, roughly 2.3% of memory CD4, and under 0.45% of memory CD8 clonotypes were shared. Clonotypes shared by all four sorted-subset donors showed higher generation probabilities than non-shared clonotypes. Incomplete sequencing was indicated by rarefaction of sorted-subset datasets, despite the large sequencing depth. Sampling was limited to blood, and TCR repertoires in tissue likely differ from TCR repertoires in blood.

TCR CDR3 regions were amplified from genomic DNA by multiplex PCR using the deep immunoSEQ assay. Extracted genomic DNA from each cell subset was distributed evenly across all wells of several immunoSEQ 96-well plates, and each plate was treated as a replicate. Each replicate PCR for sorted subsets received 150 to 250 ng genomic DNA, equal to 30,000 or so T cell genomes. Purified libraries were measured with a Qubit 3.0 fluorometer, size-checked on a Bioanalyzer 2100, and measured again with the KAPA Library Quantification kit. Every immunoSEQ 96-well plate was sequenced on a dedicated single-read 150-cycle Illumina NextSeq 550 flow cell. The authors processed their data as follows. Because the immunoSEQ output included only junctional sequences and no quality scores, the filtering could not be the same as the filtering used for full-length reads. Sequences were annotated with PyIR, a Python wrapper for IgBLAST v1.9, and V/J genes and CDR3 were assigned using IMGT germline references. Reads with weak V/J assignments (E-value above 1e-6), missing CDR3, stop codons, out-of-frame junctions, or ambiguous translated residues were removed. A V3J clonotype was defined by an identical inferred V gene, J gene, and CDR3 amino acid sequence. The percentage overlap between two repertoires was calculated by dividing the number of shared unique clonotypes by the size of the smaller repertoire. Repertoire richness was assessed with RTK rarefaction, the Chao1 estimator, and Recon v2.1 estimates of unobserved clonotypes. Generation probabilities for all TCRbeta clonotypes obtained by the gDNA method from four donors were computed using OLGA. The source is immuneACCESS, and TCRdb retained only in-frame sequences with V and J called. Part of the clones is not carried over; for the studies checked, unresolved V genes explain less than half of this, and the remainder is unexplained. The V and J calls and clone size were taken over from that table, and D and trimming were inferred from the DNA. The sample table records approximately 650,000 clones; about 95% of these occur just once. The ten biggest clones cover 0.11% of the sample.

For this clone: The antigen it recognizes is unknown. No much larger clonotype is one base removed from it; base qualities were not supplied.

For the CD8 naive samples, CD45RO-negative cells were positively selected for CCR7, yielding a CD45RA+CCR7+ population from which TemRA cells were excluded. Donors were healthy HIV-negative adults with no recently reported acute infections or vaccinations. Every donor was a Caucasian adult living in Nashville, Tennessee, USA. Blood was obtained by leukapheresis, after which PBMCs were separated by Ficoll-Histopaque density gradient centrifugation and cryopreserved in liquid nitrogen vapor phase. Analytical flow cytometry was used to check the purity and quantity of every magnetically sorted T cell population. From each sorted fraction, genomic DNA was isolated and quantified by UV absorbance on a Nanodrop 2000c. This TCR was sampled from a woman aged 30 to 39 in good health. Input material: naive CD8+ T cells sorted from blood. The sample's cell subset or site label is to be understood as: CD45RA+CCR7+.

DNA sequence: TGTGCCAGCAGCTTATCCAGCCAAGAGACCCAGTACTTC. Its coded protein is CASSLSSQETQYF. The sequence is built from TRBV5-6 and TRBJ2-5, with the D gene not clear enough to name. For CDR1 and CDR2, the germline V gene lists SGHDT and YYEEEE. The germline ends are 6 bases apart after V is trimmed by 2 bases and J by 1 base. The CDR3, from cysteine to phenylalanine, totals 13 residues. Here the CDR3 DNA is all that survives: 39 bases in frame from base 1.